Presented here are 14 T cell receptor beta chains from one specimen sequenced in a study of CD8 T cells in Susac syndrome. RNA was extracted with the RNeasy kit, and a quantity of about 0.45 to 1 ug was reverse transcribed using random hexamers. From the immunoSEQ multiplex PCR reads, TCRdb called clonotypes with MiXCR, one entry per CDR3 protein. Here the sample spans 150,000 to 200,000 distinct CDR3 sequences, 93% being singletons. The sample taken for sequencing was CD4+ T cells from PBMCs. Receptor source: a human donor with multiple sclerosis.

The chain has TRBV18 and TRBJ1-1; no clear D. V gave up 3 bases and J gave up 10 bases, with 18 bases separating them. From germline, CDR1 is KGHSH and CDR2 LQKENI. The CDR3 totals 14 residues. This CDR3 reads CASSPTVLTRGAFF. The CDR3 DNA sequence: TGTGCCAGCTCACCGACGGTTTTGACCCGGGGAGCTTTCTTT.

V gene TRBV18 combines with J gene TRBJ2-1; 10 bases are a match to TRBD1. Germline CDR1 reads KGHSH; CDR2 reads LQKENI. The trim removed 6 bases at V and 7 bases at J, leaving 9 bases unmatched. The CDR3 totals 15 residues. In nucleotides, the CDR3 is TGTGCCAGCTCCCAGGGACAGGGGACTCTAAATGAGCAGTTCTTC. It codes for CASSQGQGTLNEQFF.

The chain recombines TRBV7-3 with TRBJ2-7, with 7 bases that match TRBD2. V lost 9 bases to trimming and J lost 7 bases; unmatched junction nucleotides: 15. The CDR3 has 14 amino acids. Germline V gives CDR1 SGHTA, CDR2 FQGTGA. In DNA, the CDR3 is TGTGCCAGACCCCCCCGTCGGGAGGACGGGGAGCAGTACTTC. Protein product: CARPPRREDGEQYF.

The V call is TRBV14, the J call TRBJ2-1, with 8 bases matching TRBD2. This CDR3 spans 16 amino acids. Germline CDR1 and CDR2: SGHDN and FVKESK. V lost 3 bases to trimming and J lost 3 bases; unmatched junction nucleotides: 7. CDR3 nucleotide sequence: TGTGCCAGCAGCCAGGGAGCGGGAGTCCGCTACAATGAGCAGTTCTTC. Translating it yields CASSQGAGVRYNEQFF. Complete variable domain (other parts from reference TRBV14 and TRBJ2-1): EAGVTQFPSHSVIEKGQTVTLRCDPISGHDNLYWYRRVMGKEIKFLLHFVKESKQDESGMPNNRFLAERTGGTYSTLKVQPAELEDSGVYFCASSQGAGVRYNEQFFGPGTRLTVL.

The gene calls are TRBV30 and TRBJ2-1; D unclear. Germline CDR1 and CDR2: GTSNPN and SVGIG (reference sequence). Trimming pared 7 bases from V and 0 bases from J, leaving 7 bases between. The CDR3 extends over 12 amino acids. The CDR3 nucleotides read TGTGCCTCAAAGCGCTCCTACAATGAGCAGTTCTTC. It yields the protein CASKRSYNEQFF.

This clonotype has a single count. V is TRBV5-1 and J is TRBJ2-7; 10 positions match TRBD1. The germline V gene encodes CDR1 SGHRS and CDR2 YFSETQ. The CDR3 spans 14 residues. J lost 4 bases, V lost 6 bases, and 7 bases had no gene match. Here the CDR3 DNA reads TGCGCCAGCACACCCGGGACAGGGGTATACGAGCAGTACTTC. Protein: CASTPGTGVYEQYF.

The chain recombines TRBV2 with TRBJ2-2; 7 bases fit TRBD2. This CDR3 is 14 amino acids long. V was clipped by 4 bases and J by 7 bases; unmatched bases: 6. Germline lookup yields CDR1 SNHLY and CDR2 FYNNEI. Here the CDR3 reads CASSVRLAGGELFF. DNA of the CDR3: TGTGCCAGCAGTGTGCGACTAGCAGGCGGGGAGCTGTTTTTT.

This clonotype was counted between two and nine times. The V and J genes are TRBV12-3 or TRBV12-4 and TRBJ2-7, with D maybe TRBD2 (6 bases). The V gene lost 6 bases and the J gene lost 4 bases, with 13 bases spanning the gap. The CDR3 has 13 amino acids. CDR3: CASSPGTYYEQYF. DNA of the CDR3: TGTGCCAGCAGCCCGGGGACTTATTACGAGCAGTACTTC.

This clonotype occurred a few times. The chain employs TRBV11-2 and TRBJ1-3, with no clear D. Germline-derived CDR1 and CDR2 are SGHAT and FQNNGV. The V and J ends lost 4 bases and 0 bases respectively, with 13 bases between them. The CDR3 has 16 residues. In nucleotides, the CDR3 is TGTGCCAGCAGCTCCAGACATGAAATCTCTGGAAACACCATATATTTT. The encoded protein is CASSSRHEISGNTIYF.

The chain employs TRBV4-3 and TRBJ1-1; TRBD1 is a possible D gene (5 bases). The CDR3 has 13 residues. Trimming cost V 6 bases and J 6 bases, with 14 bases left between them. CDR1 is LGHNA, CDR2 YSLEER, per germline. CDR3 amino acids: CASSHEATAEAFF. CDR3 bases: TGCGCCAGCAGTCACGAGGCGACAGCTGAAGCTTTCTTT.

The V call is TRBV28, the J call TRBJ2-3, with 11 nucleotides matching TRBD1. This CDR3 is 15 amino acids long. V trimming: 7 bases; J trimming: 4 bases; junction bases outside the gene matches: 7. The V gene's germline CDR1 is MDHEN and CDR2 SYDVKM. The CDR3 protein is CASTSSGQGADTQYF. Here the CDR3 DNA reads TGTGCCAGCACCTCCTCGGGACAGGGGGCAGATACGCAGTATTTT.

The CDR3 coding sequence is TGTGCCACCAGCAGAGATATCTTGGGACAGGGGACAGGGGAAAAACTGTTTTTT. Translation: CATSRDILGQGTGEKLFF. The V call is TRBV15, the J call TRBJ1-4; 10 nucleotides line up with TRBD1. The CDR3 sequence is 18 residues long. V was clipped by 0 bases and J by 8 bases; unmatched bases: 12. Germline V CDR1 and CDR2: LNHNV, YYDKDF (reference sequence).

The chain combines TRBV28 with TRBJ2-2; 7 nucleotides match TRBD1. The CDR3 spans 14 residues. Trimming removed 8 bases from V and 4 bases from J; junction bases left unmatched: 7. Looked up from germline, CDR1 is MDHEN and CDR2 is SYDVKM. The CDR3 spells CASCPYRGTGELFF. The CDR3 coding sequence is TGTGCCAGCTGCCCGTACAGGGGCACCGGGGAGCTGTTTTTT.

In DNA, the CDR3 is TGTGCCAGCAGTTTAGGAGCTAGCGGGGGACCAAGCGAGACCCAGTACTTC. This encodes CASSLGASGGPSETQYF. The rearrangement uses TRBV12-3 or TRBV12-4 and TRBJ2-5, with TRBD2 matching 10 bases. There are 17 residues in the CDR3. V lost 1 base and J lost 5; bases outside the gene matches: 10.